The next 25 T cell receptor beta chains were all read from a single sample in a study of blood T cell repertoires in COVID-19. TCRdb's copy holds only in-frame clones and misses some; the assay was immunoSEQ multiplex PCR. The table shows about 57,000 clones, with roughly 85% occurring only once. Sequenced material: peripheral blood. The receptors here all came from a man aged 55-75 years with acute or convalescent COVID-19.

The chain combines TRBV19 with TRBJ1-4; TRBD1 aligns across 10 bases. CDR1 and CDR2 from the germline V gene are LNHDA and SQIVND (reference sequence). The CDR3 is made up of 13 amino acids. The J segment lost 6 bases and the V segment lost 8 bases, leaving 3 bases of the junction unmatched. The CDR3 region has the DNA TGTGCCAGTCGGACAGGGGGACATGAAAAACTGTTTTTT. The encoded protein is CASRTGGHEKLFF. Looking up the rest from reference TRBV19 and TRBJ1-4 gives the full variable domain: DGGITQSPKYLFRKEGQNVTLSCEQNLNHDAMYWYRQDPGQGLRLIYYSQIVNDFQKGDIAEGYSVSREKKESFPLTVTSAQKNPTAFYLCASRTGGHEKLFFGSGTQLSVL.

In its sample, this clone was seen a few times. This chain links TRBV28 with TRBJ1-5; 7 bases fit TRBD1. Looked up from germline, CDR1 is MDHEN and CDR2 is SYDVKM. V shed 4 bases and J 3 bases; nucleotides not matched to a gene: 6. The CDR3 runs to 15 residues. The DNA for the CDR3 is TGTGCCAGCAGTTCCTCGACAGGGTTCAATCAGCCCCAGCATTTT. Its translation: CASSSSTGFNQPQHF.

A single count supports this clone. The V and J genes are TRBV5-1 and TRBJ2-7; TRBD2 aligns across 9 bases. Looked up from germline, CDR1 is SGHRS and CDR2 is YFSETQ. The CDR3 runs to 13 residues. V was clipped by 6 bases and J by 3 bases; unmatched bases: 4. CDR3 sequence reads: CASTSGRSYEQYF. The CDR3 DNA sequence: TGCGCCAGCACCAGCGGGAGGAGCTACGAGCAGTACTTC.

The rearrangement uses TRBV19 and TRBJ2-7; TRBD1 agrees at 9 bases. Germline V CDR1 and CDR2: LNHDA, SQIVND (reference sequence). The CDR3 sequence is 13 residues long. Trimming took 5 bases from V and 4 from J; bases not matched to a gene: 3. The CDR3 loop is CASSPDRGYEQYF. The CDR3 DNA reads TGTGCCAGTAGTCCGGACAGGGGTTACGAGCAGTACTTC.

The chain joins TRBV5-5 to TRBJ1-1, with a weak D call TRBD1 (6 bases). CDR1 SGHKS and CDR2 YYEKEE come from the germline V gene (reference sequence). The V gene lost 4 bases and the J gene lost 4 bases, with 14 bases spanning the gap. The CDR3 extends over 14 amino acids. The CDR3 region has the DNA TGTGCCAGCAGCATTACCACAGGGAGCACTGAAGCTTTCTTT. Translated, it gives CASSITTGSTEAFF.

The chain uses TRBV29-1 and TRBJ1-1, with 7 bases fitting TRBD1. CDR1 is SQVTM, CDR2 ANQGSEA, per germline. The CDR3 totals 14 residues. V shed 5 bases and J 1 base; nucleotides not matched to a gene: 7. The CDR3 spells CSVSGHRGNTEAFF. CDR3 DNA: TGCAGCGTTTCGGGACACAGGGGGAACACTGAAGCTTTCTTT. The complete variable domain, with remaining parts taken from reference TRBV29-1 and TRBJ1-1, reads SAVISQKPSRDICQRGTSLTIQCQVDSQVTMMFWYRQQPGQSLTLIATANQGSEATYESGFVIDKFPISRPNLTFSTLTVSNMSPEDSSIYLCSVSGHRGNTEAFFGQGTRLTVV.

CDR3 DNA: TGTGCTAGTGGTTTGGCCCGGGACAGGGGATTCTATGGCTACACCTTC. Amino acid sequence: CASGLARDRGFYGYTF. The chain carries TRBV12-5 and TRBJ1-2, with 10 bases matching TRBD1. CDR1 and CDR2 (germline): LGHNT, FRNRAP. V lost 1 base, J lost 4 bases, and 6 bases stayed unmatched. CDR3 size: 16 residues.

The chain combines TRBV28 with TRBJ2-2; 8 bases align to TRBD1. This CDR3 spans 18 amino acids. Looked up from germline, CDR1 is MDHEN and CDR2 is SYDVKM. With 2 bases clipped from V and 0 bases from J, the junction kept 8 bases outside the gene matches. The CDR3 coding sequence is TGTGCCAGCAGTTTAGATCGATGGGGACAGGCGAACACCGGGGAGCTGTTTTTT. Translation gives CASSLDRWGQANTGELFF. Full variable domain (rest looked up from reference TRBV28 and TRBJ2-2): DVKVTQSSRYLVKRTGEKVFLECVQDMDHENMFWYRQDPGLGLRLIYFSYDVKMKEKGDIPEGYSVSREKKERFSLILESASTNQTSMYLCASSLDRWGQANTGELFFGEGSRLTVL.

For this clone: Germline is not matched at one junction end, which may reflect a read error. The V call is TRBV7-2, the J call TRBJ2-4, with D maybe TRBD2 (6 bases). There are 13 residues in the CDR3. CDR1 is SGHTA, CDR2 FQGNSA, per germline. CDR3 nucleotide sequence: TGTGCCAGCAGTCCCGGGACTGACTCCCGGTGGGATTTC. Amino acid sequence: CASSPGTDSRWDF.

The chain employs TRBV7-8 and TRBJ1-2; weak D call: TRBD1 (6 bases). Trimming removed 5 bases at V and 6 bases at J, with 16 bases between. The CDR3 loop spans 14 amino acids. The germline CDR1 and CDR2 sequences are SGHVS and FQNEAQ. The CDR3 DNA reads as TGTGCCAGCAGCCGGACAGACAGCAAGGATGGCTACACCTTC. This codes for CASSRTDSKDGYTF.

CDR3 DNA sequence: TGTGCCAGCAGCCCTTTTAGGGGGCGCACTGAAGCTTTCTTT. Translated: CASSPFRGRTEAFF. The V call is TRBV3-1 (or the pseudogene TRBV3-2), the J call TRBJ1-1; TRBD1 matches 7 bases. Germline-derived CDR1 and CDR2 are LGHDT and YNNKEL (reference sequence). This CDR3 is built from 14 residues. V was pared by 4 bases and J by 4 bases, with 6 bases of the junction left unmatched.

The genes are TRBV14 and TRBJ2-1, with 9 bases lining up with TRBD2. Germline CDR1 is SGHDN and CDR2 is FVKESK. The CDR3 is 16 residues long. The J segment lost 2 bases and the V segment lost 0 bases, leaving 2 bases of the junction unmatched. Written as DNA, the CDR3 is TGTGCCAGCAGCCAAGATCGCGGGAGGGCCTACAATGAGCAGTTCTTC. Its protein is CASSQDRGRAYNEQFF.

The chain is built from TRBV2 and TRBJ2-1; 10 bases are a match to TRBD2. Germline CDR1 is SNHLY and CDR2 is FYNNEI. The CDR3 runs 16 residues. Trimming removed 3 bases from V and 8 bases from J; junction bases left unmatched: 10. The CDR3 reads CASSDPAGLALYEQFF. CDR3 sequence (DNA): TGTGCCAGCAGTGATCCTGCGGGACTAGCGCTCTATGAGCAGTTCTTC.

The V call is TRBV19, the J call TRBJ2-5, with D possibly TRBD1 on 5 matching bases. In germline, CDR1 is LNHDA, CDR2 SQIVND (reference sequence). The CDR3 is made up of 14 amino acids. V lost 3 bases, J lost 5 bases, and 13 bases lay in between. The DNA for the CDR3 is TGTGCCAGTAGTATCAGGGCAGCTCGCGAGACCCAGTACTTC. This codes for CASSIRAARETQYF.

CDR3 amino acids: CASSLVTEVAYEQYF. CDR3 coding DNA: TGCGCCAGCAGCTTGGTCACTGAAGTCGCCTACGAGCAGTACTTC. The J gene is TRBJ2-7, the V gene TRBV5-1; no clear D. V lost 0 bases and J lost 2, with 12 bases in between. Germline assignment: CDR1 SGHRS and CDR2 YFSETQ. The CDR3 runs to 15 residues.

The J gene is TRBJ2-2, the V gene TRBV6-5; the D gene is possibly TRBD2 (5 bases). The CDR3 spans 14 residues. The V gene lost 8 bases and the J gene lost 1 base, with 11 bases spanning the gap. Germline loops: CDR1 MNHEY, CDR2 SVGAGI. The DNA for the CDR3 is TGTGCCAGCCTGTTCGGGGTGAACACCGGGGAGCTGTTTTTT. It is translated as CASLFGVNTGELFF.

This chain joins TRBV5-1 and TRBJ1-1; 9 nucleotides line up with TRBD1. The CDR3 loop spans 15 amino acids. From germline, CDR1 is SGHRS and CDR2 YFSETQ. V was clipped by 2 bases and J by 4 bases; unmatched bases: 6. The CDR3 reads CASSFEQGASTEAFF. The CDR3 bases are TGCGCCAGCAGCTTTGAACAGGGGGCGAGCACTGAAGCTTTCTTT. The full variable domain, in which reference TRBV5-1 and TRBJ1-1 provide the parts outside the CDR3, is KAGVTQTPRYLIKTRGQQVTLSCSPISGHRSVSWYQQTPGQGLQFLFEYFSETQRNKGNFPGRFSGRQFSNSRSEMNVSTLELGDSALYLCASSFEQGASTEAFFGQGTRLTVV.

The gene calls are TRBV7-3 and TRBJ2-2; a weak D match, TRBD2 (6 bases). V lost 4 bases, J lost 5 bases, and 14 bases lay in between. This CDR3 contains 15 residues. Germline V gives CDR1 SGHTA, CDR2 FQGTGA. The CDR3 region is CASSYSSGGTGELFF. CDR3 bases: TGTGCCAGCAGCTATAGTAGCGGAGGTACCGGGGAGCTGTTTTTT.

The chain uses TRBV7-9 and TRBJ2-1; 7 positions match TRBD1. With 2 bases clipped from V and 3 bases from J, the junction kept 4 bases outside the gene matches. CDR1 SEHNR and CDR2 FQNEAQ come from the germline V gene (reference sequence). The CDR3 runs 15 residues. CDR3 nucleotide sequence: TGTGCCAGCAGCTTAAAGGGGGCAATCTACAATGAGCAGTTCTTC. This codes for CASSLKGAIYNEQFF.

The chain links TRBV6-6 to TRBJ2-5, with 11 nucleotides matching TRBD2. Germline values: CDR1 MNHNY, CDR2 SVGAGI (reference sequence). CDR3 length: 15 residues. V trimming: 5 bases; J trimming: 4 bases; junction bases outside the gene matches: 6. The CDR3 spells CASSPLAGVRETQYF. The DNA for the CDR3 is TGTGCCAGCAGTCCACTAGCGGGAGTTCGAGAGACCCAGTACTTC.

CDR3 bases: TGTGCCAGCGCCGCCGGACAGGGGGAGACCCAGTACTTC. It is translated as CASAAGQGETQYF. The rearrangement joins TRBV7-3 to TRBJ2-5; 9 bases line up with TRBD1. CDR3 size: 13 residues. J was trimmed by 5 bases and V by 8 bases; bases with no gene match: 6. Looked up from germline, CDR1 is SGHTA and CDR2 is FQGTGA.

As DNA, the CDR3 is TGTGCCAGCAGCCCCGGCCCCCAGGGTTTGAGTGGCTACACCTTC. Translating gives CASSPGPQGLSGYTF. V gene TRBV5-4 combines with J gene TRBJ1-2; a possible D gene is TRBD1 (5 bases). V was trimmed by 4 bases and J by 7 bases, leaving 20 bases between them. Looked up from germline, CDR1 is SGHNT and CDR2 is YYREEE (reference sequence). The CDR3 has 15 amino acids.

The chain is built from TRBV28 and TRBJ1-6; D is undetermined. The germline V gene encodes CDR1 MDHEN and CDR2 SYDVKM. The CDR3 totals 16 residues. Trimming removed 5 bases from V and 8 bases from J, with 19 bases in between. The CDR3 is CASSILGEYSDSPLHF. The DNA of the CDR3 is TGTGCCAGCAGTATCCTCGGGGAATACTCGGATTCACCCCTCCACTTT.

The chain has TRBV12-3 or TRBV12-4 and TRBJ2-7; D is unresolved. V was pared by 3 bases and J by 7 bases, with 10 bases between. This CDR3 has 12 amino acids. The CDR3 coding sequence is TGTGCCAGCAGTTTCCTCCACCTAGAGCAGTACTTC. Translation: CASSFLHLEQYF.

This sequence joins TRBV5-1 and TRBJ2-2, with unresolved D. Germline V lookup: CDR1 SGHRS, CDR2 YFSETQ. V was cut by 1 base and J by 6 bases, with 7 bases left in between. The CDR3 covers 13 residues. The CDR3: CASSLSVPGELFF. CDR3 nucleotide sequence: TGCGCCAGCAGCTTGTCCGTCCCCGGGGAGCTGTTTTTT.